This T cell receptor (beta chain) was profiled in a study of beta chain features in type 1 diabetes. General study points: The study notes PCR might favor shorter templates equally in patients and controls. Naive, central memory and regulatory TCRB repertoires appeared more similar among patients than healthy donors. Among patients with Type 1 diabetes, TCRB CDR3s were moderately but significantly shorter in every one of the four CD4+ subsets.

About this clone: Its cognate antigen is unknown.

What was sequenced were expressed TCRB transcripts, since all of the isolated RNA had been reverse transcribed. Produced via immunoSEQ multiplex PCR; TCRdb's table is partial and in-frame only. The sample shows around 400,000 clones, over 10% of them seen only once. Sequencing input: naive CD4+ T cells from blood. This receptor was obtained from a man aged 18 to 29 in good health.

The CDR3 DNA reads as TGTGCCAGCTCACCACCGGTGGGACTAGCGGGAGGGCTCGAGCAGTACTTC. Protein: CASSPPVGLAGGLEQYF. The genes are TRBV18 and TRBJ2-7; TRBD2 matches 16 bases. From germline, CDR1 is KGHSH and CDR2 LQKENI. The CDR3 has 17 residues. Unmatched junction bases numbered 5, after V lost 0 bases and J lost 6 bases.